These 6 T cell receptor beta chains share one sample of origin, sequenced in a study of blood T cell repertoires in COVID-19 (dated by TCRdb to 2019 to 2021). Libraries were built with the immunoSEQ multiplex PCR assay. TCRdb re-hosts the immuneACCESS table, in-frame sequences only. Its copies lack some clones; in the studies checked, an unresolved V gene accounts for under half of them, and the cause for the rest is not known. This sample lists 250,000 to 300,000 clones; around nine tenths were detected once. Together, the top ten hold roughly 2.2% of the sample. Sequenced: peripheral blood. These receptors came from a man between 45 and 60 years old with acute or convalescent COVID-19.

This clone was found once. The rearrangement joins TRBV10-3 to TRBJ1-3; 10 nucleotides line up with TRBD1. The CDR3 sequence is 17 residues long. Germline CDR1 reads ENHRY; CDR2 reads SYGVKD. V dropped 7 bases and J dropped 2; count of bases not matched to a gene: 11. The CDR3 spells CAINAGQGKATGNTIYF. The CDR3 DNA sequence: TGTGCCATCAACGCGGGACAGGGGAAGGCAACTGGAAACACCATATATTTT.

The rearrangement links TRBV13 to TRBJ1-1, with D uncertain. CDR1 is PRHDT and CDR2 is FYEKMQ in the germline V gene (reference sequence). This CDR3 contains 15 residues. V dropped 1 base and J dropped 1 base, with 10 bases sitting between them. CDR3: CASSLEEGRNTEAFF. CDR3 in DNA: TGTGCCAGCAGCTTAGAAGAGGGTAGGAACACTGAAGCTTTCTTT.

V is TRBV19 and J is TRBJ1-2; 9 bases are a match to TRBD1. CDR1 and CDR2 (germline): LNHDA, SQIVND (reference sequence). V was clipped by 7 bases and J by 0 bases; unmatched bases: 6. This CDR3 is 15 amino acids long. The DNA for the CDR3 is TGTGCCAGTATCCTCCGACAGGGGGCTAACTATGGCTACACCTTC. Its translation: CASILRQGANYGYTF.

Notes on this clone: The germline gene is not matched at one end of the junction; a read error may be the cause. The CDR3 is CARRNGGGTGELFF. CDR3 sequence (DNA): TGTGCCAGGAGGAACGGTGGCGGGACCGGGGAGCTGTTTTTT. This chain joins TRBV30 and TRBJ2-2; D may be TRBD2 (5 bases). CDR3 length: 14 residues. Germline-derived CDR1 and CDR2 are GTSNPN and SVGIG (reference sequence).

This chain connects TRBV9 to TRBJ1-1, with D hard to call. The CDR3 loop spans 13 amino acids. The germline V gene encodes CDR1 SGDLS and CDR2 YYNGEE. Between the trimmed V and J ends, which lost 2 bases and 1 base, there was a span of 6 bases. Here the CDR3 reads CASSVVQNTEAFF. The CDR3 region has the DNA TGTGCCAGCAGCGTCGTACAGAACACTGAAGCTTTCTTT.

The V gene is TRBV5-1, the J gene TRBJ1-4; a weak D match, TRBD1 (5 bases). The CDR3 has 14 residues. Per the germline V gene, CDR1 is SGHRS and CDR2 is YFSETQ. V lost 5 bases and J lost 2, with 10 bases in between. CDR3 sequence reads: CASRSQGTNEKLFF. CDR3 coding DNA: TGCGCCAGCAGGTCCCAGGGTACTAATGAAAAACTGTTTTTT. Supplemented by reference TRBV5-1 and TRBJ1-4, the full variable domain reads KAGVTQTPRYLIKTRGQQVTLSCSPISGHRSVSWYQQTPGQGLQFLFEYFSETQRNKGNFPGRFSGRQFSNSRSEMNVSTLELGDSALYLCASRSQGTNEKLFFGSGTQLSVL.